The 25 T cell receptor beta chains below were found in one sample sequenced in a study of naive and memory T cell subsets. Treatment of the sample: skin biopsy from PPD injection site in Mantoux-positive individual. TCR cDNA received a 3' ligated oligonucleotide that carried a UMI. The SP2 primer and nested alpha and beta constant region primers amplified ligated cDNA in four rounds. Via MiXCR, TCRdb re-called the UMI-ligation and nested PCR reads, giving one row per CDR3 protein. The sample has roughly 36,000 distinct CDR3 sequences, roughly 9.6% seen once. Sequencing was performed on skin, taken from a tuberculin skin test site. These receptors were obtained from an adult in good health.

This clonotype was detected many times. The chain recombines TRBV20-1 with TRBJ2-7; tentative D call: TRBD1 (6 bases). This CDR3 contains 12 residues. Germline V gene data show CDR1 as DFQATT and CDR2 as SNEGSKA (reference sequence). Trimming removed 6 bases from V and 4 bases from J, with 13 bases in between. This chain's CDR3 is CSATGHQYEQYF. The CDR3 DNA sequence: TGCAGTGCAACGGGACACCAATACGAGCAGTACTTC.

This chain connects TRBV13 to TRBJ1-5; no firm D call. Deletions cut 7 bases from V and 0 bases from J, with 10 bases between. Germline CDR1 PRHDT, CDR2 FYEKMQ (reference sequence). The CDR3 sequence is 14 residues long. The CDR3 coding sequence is TGTGCCAGCACGAGAGGTGGTAGCAATCAGCCCCAGCATTTT. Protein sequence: CASTRGGSNQPQHF. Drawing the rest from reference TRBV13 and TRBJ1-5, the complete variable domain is AAGVIQSPRHLIKEKRETATLKCYPIPRHDTVYWYQQGPGQDPQFLISFYEKMQSDKGSIPDRFSAQQFSDYHSELNMSSLELGDSALYFCASTRGGSNQPQHFGDGTRLSIL.

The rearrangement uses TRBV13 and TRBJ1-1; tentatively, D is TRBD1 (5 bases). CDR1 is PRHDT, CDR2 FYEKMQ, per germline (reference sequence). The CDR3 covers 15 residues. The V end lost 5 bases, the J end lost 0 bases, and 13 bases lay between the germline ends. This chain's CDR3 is CASSRVGGMNTEAFF. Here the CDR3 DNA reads TGTGCCAGCAGCCGAGTTGGGGGGATGAACACTGAAGCTTTCTTT.

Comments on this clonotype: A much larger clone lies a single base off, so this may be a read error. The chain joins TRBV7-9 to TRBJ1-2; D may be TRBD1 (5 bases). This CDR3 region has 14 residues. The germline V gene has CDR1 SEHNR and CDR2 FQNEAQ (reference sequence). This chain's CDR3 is CAISPPRGTGGYTF. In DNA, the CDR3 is TGTGCCATCAGCCCACCCCGAGGGACGGGTGGCTACACCTTC.

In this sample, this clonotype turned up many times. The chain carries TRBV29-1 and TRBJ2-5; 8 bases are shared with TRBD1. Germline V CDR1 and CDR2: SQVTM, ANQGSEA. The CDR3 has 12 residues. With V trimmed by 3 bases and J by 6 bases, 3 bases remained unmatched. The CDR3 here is CSVDQGAKTQYF. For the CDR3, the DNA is TGCAGCGTTGATCAGGGGGCGAAGACCCAGTACTTC.

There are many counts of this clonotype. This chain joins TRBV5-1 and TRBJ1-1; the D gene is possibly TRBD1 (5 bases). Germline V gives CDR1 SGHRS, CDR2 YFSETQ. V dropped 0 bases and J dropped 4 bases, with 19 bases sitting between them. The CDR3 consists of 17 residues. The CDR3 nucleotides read TGCGCCAGCAGCTTGGACCCGGGGCCGGGTACTGCCACTGAAGCTTTCTTT. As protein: CASSLDPGPGTATEAFF.

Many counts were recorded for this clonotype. The CDR3 DNA is TGTGCCAGCAGCTGGACAGCGTACAATGAGCAGTTCTTC. Amino acid sequence: CASSWTAYNEQFF. The chain is built from TRBV28 and TRBJ2-1; D might be TRBD1 (6 bases). Deletions cut 6 bases from V and 4 bases from J, with 10 bases between. CDR1 and CDR2 (germline): MDHEN, SYDVKM. The CDR3 spans 13 residues.

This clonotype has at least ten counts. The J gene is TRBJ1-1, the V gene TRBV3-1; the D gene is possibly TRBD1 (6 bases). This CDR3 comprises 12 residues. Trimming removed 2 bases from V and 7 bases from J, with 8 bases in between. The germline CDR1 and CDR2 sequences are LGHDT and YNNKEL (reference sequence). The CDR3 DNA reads TGTGCCAGCAGCCAATGGGGGCGTGAAGCTTTCTTT. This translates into CASSQWGREAFF.

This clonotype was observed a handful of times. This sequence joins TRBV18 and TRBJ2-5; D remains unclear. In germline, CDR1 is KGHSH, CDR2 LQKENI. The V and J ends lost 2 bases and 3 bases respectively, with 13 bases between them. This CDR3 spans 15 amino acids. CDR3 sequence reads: CASSPSSGYKETQYF. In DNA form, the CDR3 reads TGTGCCAGCTCACCAAGTTCAGGATACAAAGAGACCCAGTACTTC.

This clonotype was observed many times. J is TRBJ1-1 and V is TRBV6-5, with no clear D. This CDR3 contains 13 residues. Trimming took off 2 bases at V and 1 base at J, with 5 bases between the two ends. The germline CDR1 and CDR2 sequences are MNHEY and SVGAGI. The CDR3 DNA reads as TGTGCCAGCAGTTACCAACAGAACACTGAAGCTTTCTTT. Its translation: CASSYQQNTEAFF.

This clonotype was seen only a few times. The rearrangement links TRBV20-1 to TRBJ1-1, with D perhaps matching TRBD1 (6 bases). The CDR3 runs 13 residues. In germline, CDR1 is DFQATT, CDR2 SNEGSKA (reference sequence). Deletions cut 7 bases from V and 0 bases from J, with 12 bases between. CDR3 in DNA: TGCAGTGACCTGGACAGAATGAACACTGAAGCTTTCTTT. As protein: CSDLDRMNTEAFF.

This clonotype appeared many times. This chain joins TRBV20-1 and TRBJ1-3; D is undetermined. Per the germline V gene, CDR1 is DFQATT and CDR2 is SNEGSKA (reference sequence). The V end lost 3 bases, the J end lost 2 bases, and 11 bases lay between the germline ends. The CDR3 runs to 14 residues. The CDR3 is CSASDASAGNTIYF. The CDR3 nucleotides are TGCAGTGCTAGCGACGCAAGTGCTGGAAACACCATATATTTT.

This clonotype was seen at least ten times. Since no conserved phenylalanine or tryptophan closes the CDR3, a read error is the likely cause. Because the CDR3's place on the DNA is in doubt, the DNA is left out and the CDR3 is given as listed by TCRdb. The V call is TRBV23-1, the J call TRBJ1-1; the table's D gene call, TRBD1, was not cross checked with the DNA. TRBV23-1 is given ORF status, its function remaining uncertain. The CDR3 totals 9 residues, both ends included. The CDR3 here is CASNSGTVE.

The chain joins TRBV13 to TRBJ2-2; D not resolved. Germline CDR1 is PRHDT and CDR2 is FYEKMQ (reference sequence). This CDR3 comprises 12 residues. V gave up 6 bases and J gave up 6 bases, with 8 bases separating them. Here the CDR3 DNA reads TGTGCCAGCAGTTTAAGGCCCGGGGAGCTGTTTTTT. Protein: CASSLRPGELFF. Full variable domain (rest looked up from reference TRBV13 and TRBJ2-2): AAGVIQSPRHLIKEKRETATLKCYPIPRHDTVYWYQQGPGQDPQFLISFYEKMQSDKGSIPDRFSAQQFSDYHSELNMSSLELGDSALYFCASSLRPGELFFGEGSRLTVL.

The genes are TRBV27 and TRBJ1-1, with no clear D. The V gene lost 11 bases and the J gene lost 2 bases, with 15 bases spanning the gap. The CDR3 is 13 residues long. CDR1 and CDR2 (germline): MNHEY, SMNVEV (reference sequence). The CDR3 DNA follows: TGTGCCTCCGGAAGACGGATCAACACTGAAGCTTTCTTT. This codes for CASGRRINTEAFF.

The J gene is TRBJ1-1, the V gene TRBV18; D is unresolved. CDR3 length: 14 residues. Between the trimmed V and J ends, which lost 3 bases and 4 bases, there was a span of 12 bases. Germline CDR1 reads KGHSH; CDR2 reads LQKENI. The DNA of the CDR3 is TGTGCCAGCTCACCGGAGGGTCTTAGCACTGAAGCTTTCTTT. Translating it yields CASSPEGLSTEAFF.

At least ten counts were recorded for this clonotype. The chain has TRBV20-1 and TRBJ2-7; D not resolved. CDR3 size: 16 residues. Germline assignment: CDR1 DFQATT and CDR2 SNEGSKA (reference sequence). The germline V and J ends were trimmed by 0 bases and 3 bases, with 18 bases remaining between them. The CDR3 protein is CSARDGRGSDIYEQYF. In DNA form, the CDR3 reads TGCAGTGCTAGAGATGGTCGCGGCTCAGATATCTACGAGCAGTACTTC.

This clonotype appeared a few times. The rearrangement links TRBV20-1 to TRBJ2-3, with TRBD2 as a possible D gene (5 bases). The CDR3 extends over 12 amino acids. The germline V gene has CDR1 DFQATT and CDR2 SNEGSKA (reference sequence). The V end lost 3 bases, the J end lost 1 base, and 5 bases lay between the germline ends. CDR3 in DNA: TGCAGTGCTAGCGGGGGCACAGATACGCAGTATTTT. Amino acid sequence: CSASGGTDTQYF.

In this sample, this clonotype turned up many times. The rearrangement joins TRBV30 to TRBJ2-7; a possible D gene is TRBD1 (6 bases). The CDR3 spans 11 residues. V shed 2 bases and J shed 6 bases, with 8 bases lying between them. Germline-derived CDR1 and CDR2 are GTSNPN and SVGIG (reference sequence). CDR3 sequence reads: CAWSTGTEQYF. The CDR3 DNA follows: TGTGCCTGGAGTACAGGGACCGAGCAGTACTTC.

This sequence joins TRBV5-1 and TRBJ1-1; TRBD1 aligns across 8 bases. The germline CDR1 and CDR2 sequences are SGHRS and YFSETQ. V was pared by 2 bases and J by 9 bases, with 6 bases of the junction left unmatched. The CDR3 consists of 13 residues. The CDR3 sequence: CASSLGQGAKAFF. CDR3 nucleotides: TGCGCCAGCAGCTTAGGTCAGGGGGCTAAAGCTTTCTTT.

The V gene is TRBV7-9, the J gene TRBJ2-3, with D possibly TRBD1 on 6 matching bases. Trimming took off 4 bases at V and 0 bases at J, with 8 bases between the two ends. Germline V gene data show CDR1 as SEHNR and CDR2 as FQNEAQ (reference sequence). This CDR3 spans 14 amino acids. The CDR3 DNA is TGTGCCAGCAGCTGGGACACAAGCACAGATACGCAGTATTTT. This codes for CASSWDTSTDTQYF.

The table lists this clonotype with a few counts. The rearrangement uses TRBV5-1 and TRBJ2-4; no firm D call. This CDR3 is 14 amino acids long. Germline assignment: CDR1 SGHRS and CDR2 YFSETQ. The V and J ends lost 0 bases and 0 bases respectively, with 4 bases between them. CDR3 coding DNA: TGCGCCAGCAGCTTGGACGGAGCCAAAAACATTCAGTACTTC. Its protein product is CASSLDGAKNIQYF.

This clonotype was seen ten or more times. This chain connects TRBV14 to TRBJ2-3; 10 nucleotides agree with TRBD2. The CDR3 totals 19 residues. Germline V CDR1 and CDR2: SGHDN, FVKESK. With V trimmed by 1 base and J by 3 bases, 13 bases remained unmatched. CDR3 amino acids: CASSQVSPSSGGATDTQYF. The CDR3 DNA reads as TGTGCCAGCAGCCAAGTTTCCCCCAGCAGCGGGGGGGCAACAGATACGCAGTATTTT.

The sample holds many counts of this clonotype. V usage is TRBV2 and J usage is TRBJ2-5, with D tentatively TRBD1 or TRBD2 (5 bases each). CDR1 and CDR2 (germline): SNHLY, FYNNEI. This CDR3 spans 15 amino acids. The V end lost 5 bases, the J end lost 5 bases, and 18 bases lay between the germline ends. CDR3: CASSPRGRSRETQYF. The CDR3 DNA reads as TGTGCCAGCAGTCCTCGGGGACGATCGCGGGAGACCCAGTACTTC.

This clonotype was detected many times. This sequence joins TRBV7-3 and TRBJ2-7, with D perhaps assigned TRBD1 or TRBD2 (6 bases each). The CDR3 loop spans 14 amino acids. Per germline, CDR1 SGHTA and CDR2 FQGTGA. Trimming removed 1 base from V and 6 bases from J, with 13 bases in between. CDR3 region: CASSLNTGAGEQYF. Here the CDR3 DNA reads TGTGCCAGCAGCTTAAATACGGGGGCGGGCGAGCAGTACTTC.